The next 30 T cell receptor beta chains were all read from a single sample in a study of regulatory T cells in long-lasting Graves disease. The TCR beta library used iRepertoire HTBI primers with Arm-PCR amplification of CDR3. From the multiplex PCR reads, TCRdb called clonotypes with MiXCR, one entry per CDR3 protein. Of 300,000 to 400,000 distinct CDR3 sequences listed, 15% to 17% are singletons. Time point meaning: newly diagnosed GD, antithyroid drugs for less than 3 months. There was RNA extracted from PBMCs, and the TCR library was made from it. The source was peripheral blood mononuclear cells (PBMCs), collected at new diagnosis, from a patient treated with antithyroid drugs. The receptors here all came from a female donor with Graves disease.

The chain joins TRBV9 to TRBJ2-3, with a weak D call TRBD1 (6 bases). Per germline, CDR1 SGDLS and CDR2 YYNGEE. CDR3 length: 14 residues. V was trimmed by 1 base and J by 6 bases, leaving 12 bases between them. The CDR3 nucleotides read TGTGCCAGCAGCGTAATAGGGGGATCCGATACGCAGTATTTT. It is translated as CASSVIGGSDTQYF.

The gene calls are TRBV5-1 and TRBJ2-5, with a tentative D call TRBD1 (8 bases). Looked up from germline, CDR1 is SGHRS and CDR2 is YFSETQ. The V end lost 4 bases, the J end lost 5 bases, and 15 bases lay between the germline ends. The CDR3 length is 14 residues. The CDR3 here is CASSRGQGGETQYF. DNA of the CDR3: TGCGCCAGCAGCCGCGGACAGGGAGGGGAGACCCAGTACTTC.

This clonotype was detected ten times or more. The chain has TRBV5-6 and TRBJ1-2; 7 nucleotides line up with TRBD1. CDR1 and CDR2 (germline): SGHDT, YYEEEE. The CDR3 contains 14 residues. V lost 3 bases and J lost 3; bases outside the gene matches: 5. CDR3 nucleotide sequence: TGTGCCAGCAGCTCGGGGACAGAAGACTATGGCTACACCTTC. This sequence encodes CASSSGTEDYGYTF.

This clonotype was seen only a few times. J is TRBJ2-3 and V is TRBV5-1; D gene uncertain. Per germline, CDR1 SGHRS and CDR2 YFSETQ. The CDR3 spans 11 residues. The V end was cut by 7 bases, the J end by 3 bases, with 6 bases between. The CDR3 here is CASARTDTQYF. In nucleotides, the CDR3 is TGCGCCAGCGCTCGGACAGATACGCAGTATTTT. Based on the CDR3 plus reference TRBV5-1 and TRBJ2-3, the full variable domain is KAGVTQTPRYLIKTRGQQVTLSCSPISGHRSVSWYQQTPGQGLQFLFEYFSETQRNKGNFPGRFSGRQFSNSRSEMNVSTLELGDSALYLCASARTDTQYFGPGTRLTVL.

Concerning this clonotype itself: Only one base separates this from a far larger clonotype, so it likely reflects a read error. This rearrangement joins TRBV7-2 to TRBJ2-3, with 12 bases aligning to TRBD1. This CDR3 comprises 18 residues. Germline lookup yields CDR1 SGHTA and CDR2 FQGNSA. V lost 6 bases, J lost 4 bases, and 14 bases stayed unmatched. The CDR3 is CASSFKTGQGAHPDTQYF. DNA for the CDR3: TGTGCCAGCAGTTTCAAGACGGGACAGGGGGCGCACCCAGATACGCAGTATTTT.

This clonotype has at least ten counts. The CDR3 ends on some other residue instead of the conserved phenylalanine or tryptophan, so this is likely a read error. This chain joins TRBV7-2 and TRBJ2-7; 9 nucleotides align to TRBD2. CDR1 and CDR2 (germline): SGHTA, FQGNSA. V lost 5 bases, J lost 2 bases, and 7 bases stayed unmatched. The CDR3 spans 15 residues. This CDR3 reads CASSTPGLATYEQYL. The DNA for the CDR3 is TGTGCCAGCAGCACGCCGGGACTAGCTACCTACGAGCAGTACCTC.

Note on this clonotype: Since a much larger clone is just one base distant, this may be a read error. J is TRBJ2-1 and V is TRBV20-1, with TRBD2 identical over 11 bases. CDR1 DFQATT and CDR2 SNEGSKA come from the germline V gene (reference sequence). This CDR3 is built from 17 residues. CDR3: CSARDPSSGGPDNGQFF. In nucleotides, the CDR3 is TGCAGTGCTAGAGATCCCTCTAGCGGGGGGCCCGACAATGGGCAGTTCTTC.

This clonotype was observed a few times. This chain uses TRBV19 with TRBJ1-1, with D maybe TRBD1 (5 bases). CDR1 LNHDA and CDR2 SQIVND come from the germline V gene (reference sequence). With 8 bases removed from V and 5 bases from J, the gap between germline ends came to 15 bases. This CDR3 is 13 amino acids long. This chain's CDR3 is CASWDGRSTEAFF. Here the CDR3 DNA reads TGTGCCAGTTGGGACGGGCGGTCGACTGAAGCTTTCTTT.

For the CDR3, the DNA is TGTGCCAGCAGTTTCTCCCTCTCGCCCCGGAGCACTGAAGCTTTCTTT. It translates to CASSFSLSPRSTEAFF. V gene TRBV12-3 or TRBV12-4 combines with J gene TRBJ1-1; no reliable D call. CDR3 size: 16 residues. The germline V and J ends were trimmed by 3 bases and 4 bases, with 18 bases remaining between them.

The chain has TRBV7-9 and TRBJ1-5, with 11 bases matching TRBD1. This CDR3 contains 16 residues. After removal of 5 bases from V and 4 bases from J, the junction contained 7 bases not matched to a gene. The germline CDR1 and CDR2 sequences are SEHNR and FQNEAQ (reference sequence). The CDR3 DNA sequence: TGTGCCAGCAGCCCGGGGGACAGGGGGTTGAATCAGCCCCAGCATTTT. Amino acid sequence: CASSPGDRGLNQPQHF.

This clonotype was seen ten or more times. The rearrangement joins TRBV10-1 to TRBJ1-1, with D maybe TRBD1 (6 bases). Deletions cut 6 bases from V and 0 bases from J, with 8 bases between. Germline V gene lookup returns CDR1 WNHNN and CDR2 SYGVQD (reference sequence). The CDR3 loop spans 13 amino acids. The CDR3, as DNA: TGCGCCAGCAGGGACAGCCTGAACACTGAAGCTTTCTTT. Amino acid sequence: CASRDSLNTEAFF.

This clonotype was recorded at least ten times. V gene TRBV30 combines with J gene TRBJ1-1; tentative D call: TRBD1 (5 bases). Germline loops: CDR1 GTSNPN, CDR2 SVGIG (reference sequence). The V gene lost 3 bases and the J gene lost 11 bases, with 16 bases spanning the gap. This CDR3 is 12 amino acids long. CDR3 DNA: TGTGCCTGGAGCCCTGGACTGGACATGGCTTTCTTT. Translating gives CAWSPGLDMAFF. The full variable domain, in which reference TRBV30 and TRBJ1-1 provide the parts outside the CDR3, is SQTIHQWPATLVQPVGSPLSLECTVEGTSNPNLYWYRQAAGRGLQLLFYSVGIGQISSEVPQNLSASRPQDRQFILSSKKLLLSDSGFYLCAWSPGLDMAFFGQGTRLTVV.

This clonotype was detected only once. In nucleotides, the CDR3 is TGTGCCAGCAGTTTTCCCAATGGCTACACCTTC. Translated: CASSFPNGYTF. This sequence joins TRBV28 and TRBJ1-2; D call uncertain. The CDR3 is made up of 11 amino acids. Germline V gene sequence: CDR1 MDHEN, CDR2 SYDVKM. Trimming pared 3 bases from V and 6 bases from J, leaving 5 bases between.

This clonotype was recorded at least ten times. This sequence joins TRBV6-5 and TRBJ2-1; the match to TRBD2 covers 8 bases. The ends lost 6 bases at V and 4 bases at J; junction bases unmatched: 8. This CDR3 comprises 15 residues. The germline CDR1 and CDR2 sequences are MNHEY and SVGAGI. The CDR3 DNA sequence: TGTGCCAGCAGCTACACTAGCGGTCTATACAATGAGCAGTTCTTC. Its protein is CASSYTSGLYNEQFF.

This clonotype was recorded at least ten times. The chain links TRBV7-2 to TRBJ1-3, with D uncertain. Per germline, CDR1 SGHTA and CDR2 FQGNSA. V lost 4 bases to trimming and J lost 4 bases, with 8 bases between them. CDR3 size: 13 residues. This CDR3 is CASSSHSGNTIYF. In DNA form, the CDR3 reads TGTGCCAGCAGCTCCCATTCGGGAAACACCATATATTTT.

This chain joins TRBV25-1 and TRBJ2-2; unclear D gene. CDR1 MGHDK and CDR2 SYGVNS come from the germline V gene. V was clipped by 4 bases and J by 4 bases, with 7 bases between them. This CDR3 has 13 amino acids. Written as DNA, the CDR3 is TGTGCCAGCAGTGTACAGATCACCGGGGAGCTGTTTTTT. This translates into CASSVQITGELFF.

This clonotype was recorded at least ten times. The chain recombines TRBV27 with TRBJ1-6; D gene uncertain. V lost 4 bases and J lost 5, with 9 bases in between. CDR1 is MNHEY and CDR2 is SMNVEV in the germline V gene (reference sequence). The CDR3 covers 14 residues. The chain's CDR3 is CASSWVSNNSPLHF. CDR3 DNA: TGTGCCAGCAGTTGGGTCAGCAATAATTCACCCCTCCACTTT.

The chain combines TRBV4-1 with TRBJ1-6; D not resolved. CDR3 size: 16 residues. Trimming left V 0 bases short and J 0 bases short, with 6 bases between. Germline V gives CDR1 MGHRA, CDR2 YSYEKL. CDR3 protein: CASSQEGSSYNSPLHF. CDR3 DNA sequence: TGCGCCAGCAGCCAAGAAGGGAGCTCCTATAATTCACCCCTCCACTTT.

This chain links TRBV12-3 or TRBV12-4 with TRBJ2-2; possibly TRBD2 for D (6 bases). The V and J ends lost 11 bases and 5 bases respectively, with 15 bases between them. The CDR3 consists of 13 residues. The CDR3 region has the DNA TGTGCCGGCAAGCCGGGAGAGACCGGGGAGCTGTTTTTT. It translates to CAGKPGETGELFF.

This clonotype was counted ten times or more. The V call is TRBV6-1, the J call TRBJ2-7, with D uncertain. With 8 bases removed from V and 4 bases from J, the gap between germline ends came to 12 bases. The V gene's germline CDR1 is MNHNS and CDR2 SASEGT. There are 12 residues in the CDR3. CDR3 DNA: TGTGCCAGCGTAGGGATGGGTTACGAGCAGTACTTC. Its protein product is CASVGMGYEQYF.

This chain links TRBV9 with TRBJ2-1; D perhaps matches TRBD1 (5 bases). The CDR3 loop spans 16 amino acids. Deletions cut 0 bases from V and 0 bases from J, with 10 bases between. Germline V gene data show CDR1 as SGDLS and CDR2 as YYNGEE. The CDR3 bases are TGTGCCAGCAGCGTAGGGGGCAGTTACTCCTACAATGAGCAGTTCTTC. Amino acids: CASSVGGSYSYNEQFF.

The CDR3 nucleotides read TGCGCCAGCAGCCGAGCGACGACGGCTTTCTTT. Translation gives CASSRATTAFF. The chain has TRBV4-1 and TRBJ1-1; D gene unclear. Germline V gives CDR1 MGHRA, CDR2 YSYEKL. The CDR3 length is 11 residues. Trimming stripped 4 bases from V and 11 bases from J, with 11 bases between.

This clonotype was detected ten times or more. This chain uses TRBV6-9 with TRBJ1-1, with D possibly matching TRBD1 (5 bases). The CDR3 contains 16 residues. From germline, CDR1 is MNHGY and CDR2 SVAAGI. V was pared by 3 bases and J by 0 bases, with 14 bases between. The CDR3 protein is CASSYFGGVLNTEAFF. CDR3 DNA: TGTGCCAGCAGTTACTTTGGGGGGGTCCTGAACACTGAAGCTTTCTTT.

This clonotype was detected a few times. The chain joins TRBV7-9 to TRBJ2-2; no definite D call. V was trimmed by 1 base and J by 6 bases, leaving 6 bases between them. In germline, CDR1 is SEHNR, CDR2 FQNEAQ (reference sequence). The CDR3 contains 13 residues. This chain's CDR3 is CASSLVRSGELFF. In nucleotides, the CDR3 is TGTGCCAGCAGCTTAGTTCGGTCCGGGGAGCTGTTTTTT.

Ten or more counts support this clonotype. The CDR3 DNA is TGTGCCAGCAGCCAAAAAGGCGTCAGCAGGGGGCCACCCTACGAGCAGTACTTC. This encodes CASSQKGVSRGPPYEQYF. The chain employs TRBV14 and TRBJ2-7; TRBD1 agrees at 8 bases. The V and J ends lost 2 bases and 2 bases, in that order; junction bases with no gene match: 14. CDR3 length equals 18 residues. CDR1 SGHDN and CDR2 FVKESK come from the germline V gene.

This clonotype was recorded many times. The chain carries TRBV10-3 and TRBJ2-3; unclear D gene. The CDR3 length is 11 residues. CDR1 is ENHRY and CDR2 is SYGVKD in the germline V gene. V was cut by 10 bases and J by 6 bases, with 11 bases left in between. The CDR3: CATGKVDTQYF. CDR3 in DNA: TGTGCCACAGGCAAGGTGGATACGCAGTATTTT.

This clonotype was recorded at least ten times. The gene calls are TRBV6-2 or TRBV6-3 and TRBJ1-5; TRBD1 matches 9 bases. The CDR3 sequence is 16 residues long. The trim removed 4 bases at V and 2 bases at J, leaving 6 bases unmatched. The germline V gene has CDR1 MNHEY and CDR2 SVGEGT. In DNA, the CDR3 is TGTGCCAGCAGTTCCTGGACAGGGGTCGGCAATCAGCCCCAGCATTTT. This codes for CASSSWTGVGNQPQHF.

To note about this clonotype: One base separates it from a far larger clone, so it is likely a read error. V and J are TRBV3-1 and TRBJ1-2; D ambiguous. Trimming cost V 5 bases and J 7 bases, with 20 bases left between them. The germline gives CDR1 LGHDT, CDR2 YNNKEL (reference sequence). The CDR3 spans 15 residues. This CDR3 reads CASSVVGRGGGGYTF. DNA of the CDR3: TGTGCCAGCAGCGTAGTTGGACGGGGAGGTGGTGGCTACACCTTC.

This clonotype has ten or more counts. The V call is TRBV28, the J call TRBJ1-4; 10 nucleotides agree with TRBD1. This CDR3 is built from 18 residues. Germline lookup yields CDR1 MDHEN and CDR2 SYDVKM. Trimming at V came to 5 bases and at J to 0 bases, leaving 9 bases not matched to a gene. CDR3 nucleotide sequence: TGTGCCAGCAGTCCCTTAACGACAGGGGGCTCAACTAATGAAAAACTGTTTTTT. Residues: CASSPLTTGGSTNEKLFF.

Here the CDR3 DNA reads TGTGCCAGCATCCACGACAGTTCCTACGAGCAGTACTTC. Amino acids: CASIHDSSYEQYF. The chain is built from TRBV2 and TRBJ2-7; possibly TRBD1 for D (5 bases). Germline lookup yields CDR1 SNHLY and CDR2 FYNNEI. Between the trimmed V and J ends, which lost 7 bases and 1 base, there was a span of 11 bases. The CDR3 extends over 13 amino acids.